The clone carrying this TCR beta chain was seen a few times. Its antigen is unidentified. This entry is derived from a study of blood T cells in healthy people across ages. Study-wide points: The study lacked donor CMV status, which possibly confounded expanded clonotype changes.

A second PCR, run for about 7 to 11 cycles, used a sample-barcoded 5' primer plus a J-beta primer mix. A minimum of 3 million CDR3-containing paired-end reads was obtained for each sample. A single record per CDR3 protein comes from TCRdb applying MiXCR to the 5' RACE reads. In the table there are around 1,800,000 distinct CDR3 sequences, roughly 43% of which are singletons. This CDR3 region has 11 residues. The V gene's germline CDR1 is DFQATT and CDR2 SNEGSKA (reference sequence). The sample, 9 to 10 milliliters of peripheral blood, was drawn from each donor. V and J are TRBV20-1 and TRBJ2-1; D not resolved. The sample comprised blood. The TCR comes from a human donor in good health. The CDR3 spells CRGVGYNEQFF. DNA of the CDR3: TGCAGGGGCGTGGGGTACAATGAGCAGTTCTTC.